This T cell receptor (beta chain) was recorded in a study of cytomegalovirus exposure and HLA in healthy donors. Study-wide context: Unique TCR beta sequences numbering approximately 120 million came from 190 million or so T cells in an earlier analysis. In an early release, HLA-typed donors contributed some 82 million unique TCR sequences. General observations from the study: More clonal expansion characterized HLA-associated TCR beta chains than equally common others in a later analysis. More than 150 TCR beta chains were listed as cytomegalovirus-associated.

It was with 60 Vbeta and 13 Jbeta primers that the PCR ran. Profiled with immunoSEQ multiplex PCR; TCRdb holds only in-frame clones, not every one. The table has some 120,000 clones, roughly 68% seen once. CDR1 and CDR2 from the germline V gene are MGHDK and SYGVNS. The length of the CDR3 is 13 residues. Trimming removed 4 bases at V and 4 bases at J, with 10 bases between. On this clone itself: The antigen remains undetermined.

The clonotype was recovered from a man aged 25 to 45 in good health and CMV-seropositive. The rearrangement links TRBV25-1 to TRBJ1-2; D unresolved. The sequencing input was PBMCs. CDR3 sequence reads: CASSAQEVYGYTF. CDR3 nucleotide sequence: TGTGCCAGCAGTGCACAAGAGGTCTATGGCTACACCTTC.